Below are 26 T cell receptor beta chains sequenced from a single sample in a study of blood T cell repertoires in COVID-19. Clones were read by immunoSEQ multiplex PCR, and TCRdb kept only the in-frame ones, dropping some. The sample has hundreds of thousands of clones; approximately 87% are singletons. The sequenced sample was PBMCs or T cells enriched from blood (not recorded which). These receptor sequences come from a man in his forties or fifties in a cohort exposed to, infected with or recovered from COVID-19 (not recorded which).

The rearrangement uses TRBV18 and TRBJ1-1, with a weak D call TRBD1 (5 bases). The CDR3 runs to 15 residues. Deletions cut 4 bases from V and 0 bases from J, with 12 bases between. From germline, CDR1 is KGHSH and CDR2 LQKENI. The CDR3 protein is CASSQEGHLNTEAFF. In nucleotides, the CDR3 is TGTGCCAGCTCACAAGAAGGACACCTGAACACTGAAGCTTTCTTT.

This clone showed up just a few times. This chain uses TRBV5-1 with TRBJ2-3, with TRBD2 identical over 9 bases. CDR3 length: 14 amino acids. Unmatched junction bases numbered 4, after V lost 0 bases and J lost 8 bases. Germline lookup yields CDR1 SGHRS and CDR2 YFSETQ. CDR3 protein: CASSLASAGGTQYF. The CDR3 DNA is TGCGCCAGCAGCTTGGCCTCAGCGGGAGGTACGCAGTATTTT.

The chain has TRBV5-6 and TRBJ2-1; the match to TRBD1 covers 8 bases. This CDR3 comprises 16 residues. With 0 bases clipped from V and 5 bases from J, the junction kept 7 bases outside the gene matches. Germline assignment: CDR1 SGHDT and CDR2 YYEEEE. In nucleotides, the CDR3 is TGTGCCAGCAGCTTGGTCCCAGGGGGCATCAACAATGAGCAGTTCTTC. The encoded protein is CASSLVPGGINNEQFF.

The rearrangement joins TRBV9 to TRBJ2-3, with 8 positions matching TRBD2. The V gene's germline CDR1 is SGDLS and CDR2 YYNGEE. J was trimmed by 2 bases and V by 3 bases; bases with no gene match: 5. The CDR3 consists of 15 residues. The CDR3 sequence: CASSGIAGNTDTQYF. The CDR3 bases are TGTGCCAGCAGCGGGATAGCGGGAAACACAGATACGCAGTATTTT.

This clone was seen more than once but under ten times. The chain joins TRBV7-9 to TRBJ2-7; D may be TRBD1 (5 bases). The V and J ends lost 2 bases and 3 bases respectively, with 11 bases between them. This CDR3 is built from 14 residues. CDR1 SEHNR and CDR2 FQNEAQ come from the germline V gene (reference sequence). This CDR3 is CASSLSRQGYEQYF. DNA for the CDR3: TGTGCCAGCAGCTTATCACGGCAGGGCTACGAGCAGTACTTC. The whole variable domain, filled in from reference TRBV7-9 and TRBJ2-7, reads DTGVSQNPRHKITKRGQNVTFRCDPISEHNRLYWYRQTLGQGPEFLTYFQNEAQLEKSRLLSDRFSAERPKGSFSTLEIQRTEQGDSAMYLCASSLSRQGYEQYFGPGTRLTVT.

This clone was counted between two and nine times. The chain recombines TRBV7-2 with TRBJ2-1, with D possibly being TRBD1 (6 bases). The CDR3 length is 15 residues. Trimming removed 1 base from V and 4 bases from J, with 11 bases in between. The germline gives CDR1 SGHTA, CDR2 FQGNSA. The CDR3 DNA reads as TGTGCCAGCAGCTTAGGGCAGGGGCCATACAATGAGCAGTTCTTC. It is translated as CASSLGQGPYNEQFF.

V is TRBV5-1 and J is TRBJ2-5, with D possibly being TRBD1 (5 bases). V was clipped by 0 bases and J by 4 bases, with 10 bases between them. The germline gives CDR1 SGHRS, CDR2 YFSETQ. The CDR3 runs to 14 residues. The CDR3 protein is CASSLEGARETQYF. The DNA for the CDR3 is TGCGCCAGCAGCTTGGAAGGGGCACGAGAGACCCAGTACTTC.

V gene TRBV11-2 combines with J gene TRBJ2-2, with no clear D. V was cut by 4 bases and J by 4 bases, with 16 bases left in between. CDR1 is SGHAT, CDR2 FQNNGV, per germline. This CDR3 comprises 16 residues. The CDR3 DNA reads TGTGCCAGCAGCTCCAGTTTAGTGCGCGGCACCGGGGAGCTGTTTTTT. It encodes CASSSSLVRGTGELFF.

The chain recombines TRBV7-3 with TRBJ1-1; 7 nucleotides match TRBD1. The CDR3 has 14 amino acids. J lost 4 bases, V lost 1 base, and 3 bases had no gene match. Germline V lookup: CDR1 SGHTA, CDR2 FQGTGA. The CDR3 DNA reads as TGTGCCAGCAGCTTAAGCCCAGGGGGCACTGAAGCTTTCTTT. Its protein is CASSLSPGGTEAFF.

The J gene is TRBJ1-3, the V gene TRBV7-9, with 12 nucleotides matching TRBD1. There are 18 residues in the CDR3. After removal of 11 bases from V and 3 bases from J, the junction contained 17 bases not matched to a gene. CDR1 is SEHNR and CDR2 is FQNEAQ in the germline V gene (reference sequence). CDR3 protein: CAAGIDRDRGLGGNTIYF. The CDR3 DNA reads as TGTGCCGCCGGGATAGACCGGGACAGGGGGCTTGGTGGAAACACCATATATTTT.

The chain links TRBV28 to TRBJ1-1; the D is unclear. V lost 5 bases, J lost 3 bases, and 7 bases lay in between. The CDR3 has 12 amino acids. CDR1 MDHEN and CDR2 SYDVKM come from the germline V gene. CDR3 loop: CASSLSYTEAFF. Written as DNA, the CDR3 is TGTGCCAGCAGTCTTAGCTACACTGAAGCTTTCTTT.

The rearrangement links TRBV2 to TRBJ2-1; TRBD2 aligns across 9 bases. Germline loops: CDR1 SNHLY, CDR2 FYNNEI. V shed 0 bases, J shed 7 bases, and the junction held 7 bases outside the gene matches. The CDR3 covers 16 residues. CDR3 region: CASSEAGAGGRNEQFF. In nucleotides, the CDR3 is TGTGCCAGCAGTGAAGCAGGGGCGGGAGGGCGGAATGAGCAGTTCTTC.

The chain is built from TRBV18 and TRBJ2-1; 13 nucleotides match TRBD2. Germline CDR1 is KGHSH and CDR2 is LQKENI. Losses at the gene ends were 3 bases for V and 10 bases for J; bases not matched to a gene: 9. This CDR3 has 16 residues. The DNA of the CDR3 is TGTGCCAGCTCACCTAGACTAGCGGGAGGCGGCTGGGAGCAGTTCTTC. Protein product: CASSPRLAGGGWEQFF.

The genes are TRBV19 and TRBJ1-1; 8 bases are shared with TRBD1. The CDR3 contains 14 residues. J lost 8 bases, V lost 7 bases, and 12 bases had no gene match. Germline V gives CDR1 LNHDA, CDR2 SQIVND (reference sequence). The CDR3 sequence is CASTKWQGATEAFF. The DNA of the CDR3 is TGTGCCAGTACCAAGTGGCAGGGGGCTACCGAAGCTTTCTTT.

The chain combines TRBV5-5 with TRBJ1-2; D is possibly TRBD1 (6 bases). V lost 0 bases, J lost 0 bases, and 12 bases lay in between. The V gene's germline CDR1 is SGHKS and CDR2 YYEKEE (reference sequence). CDR3 length: 16 residues. The CDR3 sequence: CASSLAGGKANYGYTF. The CDR3 bases are TGTGCCAGCAGCTTGGCTGGGGGCAAAGCTAACTATGGCTACACCTTC.

The chain links TRBV4-1 to TRBJ2-7; possibly TRBD1 for D (5 bases). This CDR3 region has 15 residues. CDR1 and CDR2 (germline): MGHRA, YSYEKL. Trimming shortened V by 0 bases and J by 4 bases, and 13 bases separated the two germline ends. The DNA of the CDR3 is TGCGCCAGCAGCCAAGATCCAGGGCAGGGATACGAGCAGTACTTC. Translating gives CASSQDPGQGYEQYF.

This sequence joins TRBV9 and TRBJ2-1, with D possibly matching TRBD2 (7 bases). The CDR3 is 16 amino acids. Per germline, CDR1 SGDLS and CDR2 YYNGEE. Trimming took 0 bases from V and 4 from J, leaving 14 bases between them. CDR3: CASSVGGGGSYNEQFF. The CDR3 nucleotides are TGTGCCAGCAGCGTAGGAGGGGGAGGGTCTTACAATGAGCAGTTCTTC.

V gene TRBV5-4 combines with J gene TRBJ2-5, with no clear D. The V and J ends lost 1 base and 1 base respectively, with 8 bases between them. This CDR3 has 14 residues. Germline lookup yields CDR1 SGHNT and CDR2 YYREEE (reference sequence). The CDR3, as DNA: TGTGCCAGCAGCTTGAAAATTAGCCAAGAGACCCAGTACTTC. This gives the protein CASSLKISQETQYF.

The rearrangement joins TRBV5-1 to TRBJ2-2, with a possible D match to TRBD2 (6 bases). In germline, CDR1 is SGHRS, CDR2 YFSETQ. Deletions cut 3 bases from V and 3 bases from J, with 12 bases between. CDR3 length: 15 amino acids. CDR3 in amino acids: CASSSWDSYTGELFF. CDR3 DNA: TGCGCCAGCAGCTCATGGGACTCGTACACCGGGGAGCTGTTTTTT.

CDR3 sequence reads: CASTQGQGNTEAFF. The CDR3, as DNA: TGTGCCAGCACCCAAGGACAGGGGAACACTGAAGCTTTCTTT. This chain connects TRBV2 to TRBJ1-1, with 8 bases matching TRBD1. The J segment lost 1 base and the V segment lost 7 bases, leaving 5 bases of the junction unmatched. Per the germline V gene, CDR1 is SNHLY and CDR2 is FYNNEI. This CDR3 contains 14 residues.

This chain connects TRBV5-1 to TRBJ2-3; 8 bases are shared with TRBD1. The CDR3 consists of 14 residues. Germline-derived CDR1 and CDR2 are SGHRS and YFSETQ. Trimming removed 4 bases from V and 4 bases from J; junction bases left unmatched: 5. The CDR3 region is CASSKTQGADTQYF. In nucleotides, the CDR3 is TGCGCCAGCAGCAAGACACAGGGGGCAGATACGCAGTATTTT.

V gene TRBV5-1 combines with J gene TRBJ2-1; D not certain. The CDR3 is 15 residues long. CDR1 is SGHRS and CDR2 is YFSETQ in the germline V gene. The V end lost 6 bases, the J end lost 2 bases, and 15 bases lay between the germline ends. Here the CDR3 reads CASTGTEEPYNEQFF. Written as DNA, the CDR3 is TGCGCCAGCACTGGCACTGAGGAGCCCTACAATGAGCAGTTCTTC. The whole variable domain, filled in from reference TRBV5-1 and TRBJ2-1, reads KAGVTQTPRYLIKTRGQQVTLSCSPISGHRSVSWYQQTPGQGLQFLFEYFSETQRNKGNFPGRFSGRQFSNSRSEMNVSTLELGDSALYLCASTGTEEPYNEQFFGPGTRLTVL.

CDR3 in amino acids: CASSLLGYEQYF. CDR3 DNA sequence: TGTGCCAGCAGCCTCCTAGGATACGAGCAGTACTTC. The V and J genes are TRBV7-2 and TRBJ2-7; D remains ambiguous. Trimming left V 5 bases short and J 4 bases short, with 9 bases between. Per the germline V gene, CDR1 is SGHTA and CDR2 is FQGNSA. The CDR3 has 12 amino acids.

This clone is a singleton in its sample. The V and J genes are TRBV11-2 and TRBJ1-4; D may be TRBD1 (6 bases). CDR3 size: 16 residues. V lost 5 bases to trimming and J lost 4 bases, with 17 bases between them. Germline-derived CDR1 and CDR2 are SGHAT and FQNNGV. The CDR3 region is CASSATGQNFNEKLFF. The CDR3 bases are TGTGCCAGCAGCGCGACCGGACAGAACTTTAATGAAAAACTGTTTTTT.

The chain employs TRBV19 and TRBJ1-2, with 7 nucleotides matching TRBD1. V trimming: 6 bases; J trimming: 8 bases; junction bases outside the gene matches: 9. Germline CDR1 is LNHDA and CDR2 is SQIVND (reference sequence). The CDR3 has 13 residues. The CDR3 sequence is CASSPQGSGGYTF. CDR3 coding DNA: TGTGCCAGTAGCCCACAGGGGTCGGGGGGCTACACCTTC.

This chain links TRBV7-8 with TRBJ1-1; a possible D gene is TRBD1 (6 bases). Germline V gene data show CDR1 as SGHVS and CDR2 as FQNEAQ. The CDR3 runs to 13 residues. Trimming stripped 2 bases from V and 8 bases from J, with 12 bases between. The CDR3 loop is CASSLQGPVEAFF. Written as DNA, the CDR3 is TGTGCCAGCAGCTTACAGGGGCCGGTGGAAGCTTTCTTT. Variable domain in full (rest from reference TRBV7-8 and TRBJ1-1): GAGVSQSPRYKVAKRGQDVALRCDPISGHVSLFWYQQALGQGPEFLTYFQNEAQLDKSGLPSDRFFAERPEGSVSTLKIQRTQQEDSAVYLCASSLQGPVEAFFGQGTRLTVV.